The present TCR beta chain was sequenced within a study of tumor-infiltrating lymphocytes in primary liver carcinoma. Whole-study context: The patients comprised men and women between the ages of 30 and 69 years.

Germline V CDR1 and CDR2: MGHRA, YSYEKL. This CDR3 has 17 amino acids. V lost 2 bases and J 4 bases, leaving 20 bases between the germline ends. A note on this clonotype: The antigen remains undetermined.

Total RNA and DNA came together from approximately 20-30 mg of bulk tissue without cell sorting. The input was approximately 500 ng total RNA; TCR beta cDNA was made from it with a constant-region primer. Three-round nested multiplex PCR performed with slightly modified ARM-PCR produced the TCR beta libraries. In the first two PCR rounds, TRBV1-TRBV30 forward primers were paired with a C-beta reverse primer, and each round lasted approximately 10 cycles. TCRdb called the multiplex PCR reads again in MiXCR, with one record for every CDR3 protein. In the table there are some 87,000 distinct CDR3 sequences, 68% of which are singletons. General study results and limits: Tumor-adjacent and tumor-blood pairs shared a smaller degree of overlap than tumor region pairs.

The rearrangement uses TRBV4-1 and TRBJ1-1; D remains unclear. This TCR was sampled from a man aged 35 to 55 with primary liver carcinoma and hepatitis B virus infection. Specimen: tumor-adjacent normal liver tissue. CDR3 sequence (DNA): TGCGCCAGCAGCCAAAAGCCCTCGAGGGCCTGGAGCACTGAAGCTTTCTTT. Amino acids: CASSQKPSRAWSTEAFF.